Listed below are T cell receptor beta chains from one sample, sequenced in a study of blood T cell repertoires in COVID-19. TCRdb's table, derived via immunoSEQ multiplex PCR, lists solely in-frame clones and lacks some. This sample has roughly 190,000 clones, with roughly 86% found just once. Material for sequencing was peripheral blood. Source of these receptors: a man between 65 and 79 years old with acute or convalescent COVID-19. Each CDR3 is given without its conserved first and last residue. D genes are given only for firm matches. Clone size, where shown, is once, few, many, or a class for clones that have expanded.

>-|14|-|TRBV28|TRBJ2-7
ASSSPSETRALEQY
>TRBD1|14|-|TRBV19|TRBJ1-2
ASSIGYRGPFYGYT
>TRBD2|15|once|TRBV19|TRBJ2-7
ASSRTSGRSGTYEQY
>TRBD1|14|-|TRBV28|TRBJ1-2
ASGPPGTGVVYGYT
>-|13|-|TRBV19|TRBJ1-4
ASSPRGTADEKLF
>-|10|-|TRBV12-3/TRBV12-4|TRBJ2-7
ASSPGVYEQY
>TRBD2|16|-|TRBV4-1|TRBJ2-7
ASSQDLRLAGTYDEQY
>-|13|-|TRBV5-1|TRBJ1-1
ASSISRTENTEAF
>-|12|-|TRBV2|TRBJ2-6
ASSGGRGANVLT
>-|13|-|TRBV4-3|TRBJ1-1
ASSQDFLGRLEAF
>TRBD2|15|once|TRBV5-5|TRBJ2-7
ASSLRSIAGGFDEQY
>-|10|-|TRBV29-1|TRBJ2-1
SVDFGEDEQF
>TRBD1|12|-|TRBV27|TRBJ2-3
ASKRGTGGDTQY
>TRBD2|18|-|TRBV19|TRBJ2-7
ASSIGLGLAGSASLNEQY
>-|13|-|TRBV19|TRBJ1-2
ASTPSAGVIYGYT
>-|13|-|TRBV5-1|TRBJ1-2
ASSLGQAEEYGYT
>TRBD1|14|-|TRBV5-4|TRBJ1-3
ASSPTGVSSGNTIY